These 14 T cell receptor beta chains came from one sample sequenced in a study of spatial heterogeneity in lung cancer. TCRdb redid the calling of the 5' RACE reads with MiXCR, one entry per CDR3 protein. The sample has about 120,000 distinct CDR3 sequences, 10% to 14% seen once. Time point reported: blood at routine non-recurrence follow-up after resection. The sequencing here drew on PBMCs, taken at follow-up. These receptors all stem from a female donor with early-stage non-small cell lung cancer.

The rearrangement uses TRBV5-1 and TRBJ2-3, with 13 bases matching TRBD2. This CDR3 contains 17 residues. V gave up 4 bases and J gave up 6 bases; unmatched junction bases: 11. The germline CDR1 and CDR2 sequences are SGHRS and YFSETQ. The chain's CDR3 is CASSLEPGLAGIDTQYF. The DNA of the CDR3 is TGCGCCAGCAGCCTAGAACCGGGACTAGCGGGAATTGATACGCAGTATTTT.

The sample holds a few counts of this clonotype. The V call is TRBV6-1, the J call TRBJ2-7; perhaps TRBD1 as D (6 bases). CDR1 and CDR2 from the germline V gene are MNHNS and SASEGT. This CDR3 region has 14 residues. Trimming took off 5 bases at V and 0 bases at J, with 11 bases between the two ends. The CDR3, as DNA: TGTGCCAGCAGTAATAGACAGGACTCCTACGAGCAGTACTTC. It is translated as CASSNRQDSYEQYF.

The gene calls are TRBV6-5 and TRBJ2-3; 8 nucleotides agree with TRBD1. There are 17 residues in the CDR3. Germline V gives CDR1 MNHEY, CDR2 SVGAGI. V dropped 2 bases and J dropped 2; count of bases not matched to a gene: 9. CDR3 nucleotides: TGTGCCAGCAGTTACCGAGGACAGGGTGTATTCACAGATACGCAGTATTTT. The encoded protein is CASSYRGQGVFTDTQYF.

CDR3 loop: CASRGQGVSPLHF. The CDR3 DNA reads as TGTGCCAGCAGAGGACAGGGGGTTTCACCCCTCCACTTT. This chain joins TRBV6-2 or TRBV6-3 and TRBJ1-6; 10 bases are shared with TRBD1. The germline gives CDR1 MNHEY, CDR2 SVGEGT. Trimming took 6 bases from V and 9 from J; bases not matched to a gene: 2. The CDR3 spans 13 residues.

This clonotype was seen a few times. The chain is built from TRBV10-2 and TRBJ2-1; the match to TRBD2 covers 11 bases. The CDR3 consists of 15 residues. With V trimmed by 7 bases and J by 6 bases, 8 bases remained unmatched. The germline CDR1 and CDR2 sequences are WSHSY and SAAADI. Written as DNA, the CDR3 is TGCGCCAGCAAGGTAGCGGGAGGGACCCTCAATGAGCAGTTCTTC. This gives the protein CASKVAGGTLNEQFF.

The rearrangement links TRBV2 to TRBJ2-7, with D perhaps TRBD1 or TRBD2 (5 bases each). V dropped 10 bases and J dropped 3 bases, with 19 bases sitting between them. There are 14 residues in the CDR3. Germline V gene lookup returns CDR1 SNHLY and CDR2 FYNNEI. CDR3 residues: CATSGTTGGYEQYF. The CDR3 coding sequence is TGTGCCACCTCCGGGACCACTGGGGGCTACGAGCAGTACTTC.

This clonotype was found a few times. The rearrangement links TRBV5-5 to TRBJ2-7; D is undetermined. The CDR3 covers 15 residues. V lost 5 bases, J lost 6 bases, and 21 bases lay in between. Germline CDR1 and CDR2: SGHKS and YYEKEE (reference sequence). The CDR3 DNA reads TGTGCCAGCAGACCCGCCTTGGTGGGGTCGGGCGAGCAGTACTTC. Translating gives CASRPALVGSGEQYF.

This clonotype came up a few times. V is TRBV28 and J is TRBJ1-2; D is unresolved. The germline V and J ends were trimmed by 7 bases and 5 bases, with 8 bases remaining between them. Per the germline V gene, CDR1 is MDHEN and CDR2 is SYDVKM. This CDR3 region has 11 residues. The chain's CDR3 is CASTDGYGYTF. Here the CDR3 DNA reads TGTGCCAGCACGGACGGGTATGGCTACACCTTC.

The rearrangement uses TRBV18 and TRBJ1-1; no reliable D call. With 3 bases removed from V and 4 bases from J, the gap between germline ends came to 9 bases. CDR1 is KGHSH and CDR2 is LQKENI in the germline V gene. This CDR3 has 13 residues. CDR3 loop: CASSPGPGTEAFF. The CDR3 bases are TGTGCCAGCTCACCGGGCCCAGGCACTGAAGCTTTCTTT.

The chain links TRBV11-1 to TRBJ2-5, with D unclear. V was shortened by 6 bases and J by 7 bases, with 18 bases between the two germline ends. Germline V gene sequence: CDR1 SGHAT, CDR2 FQDESV (reference sequence). The CDR3 loop spans 14 amino acids. Here the CDR3 DNA reads TGTGCCAGCAGTGAACTGACCAAAACGGGGACCCAGTACTTC. This translates into CASSELTKTGTQYF.

This clonotype has just a few counts. V gene TRBV7-9 combines with J gene TRBJ1-4, with a possible D match to TRBD1 (6 bases). CDR1 SEHNR and CDR2 FQNEAQ come from the germline V gene (reference sequence). This CDR3 comprises 14 residues. The V end lost 8 bases, the J end lost 3 bases, and 13 bases lay between the germline ends. The CDR3 DNA reads as TGTGCCAGCGACGCCGACAGGCCTAATGAAAAACTGTTTTTT. Translation gives CASDADRPNEKLFF.

This clonotype was counted many times. The V call is TRBV6-2 or TRBV6-3, the J call TRBJ1-3, with D possibly matching TRBD1 (6 bases). Germline V CDR1 and CDR2: MNHEY, SVGEGT. V was clipped by 9 bases and J by 9 bases, with 21 bases between them. The CDR3 contains 14 residues. CDR3 DNA: TGTGCCAGTGAAGACAGGAGATCCGGAGGCACCATATATTTT. This codes for CASEDRRSGGTIYF.

There are a few counts of this clonotype. The rearrangement uses TRBV7-6 and TRBJ1-2; D is ambiguous. V was clipped by 1 base and J by 7 bases, with 10 bases between them. CDR3 length: 13 amino acids. The germline V gene encodes CDR1 SGHVS and CDR2 FNYEAQ. CDR3 loop: CASSLGTDSGYTF. CDR3 DNA: TGTGCCAGCAGCTTAGGTACGGATTCTGGCTACACCTTC.

The chain links TRBV4-2 to TRBJ1-4; D is unresolved. The CDR3 length is 15 residues. CDR1 and CDR2 (germline): LGHNA, YNFKEQ. V gave up 4 bases and J gave up 0 bases, with 9 bases separating them. CDR3: CASSRETATNEKLFF. The CDR3 DNA follows: TGTGCCAGCAGCCGAGAGACTGCAACTAATGAAAAACTGTTTTTT.